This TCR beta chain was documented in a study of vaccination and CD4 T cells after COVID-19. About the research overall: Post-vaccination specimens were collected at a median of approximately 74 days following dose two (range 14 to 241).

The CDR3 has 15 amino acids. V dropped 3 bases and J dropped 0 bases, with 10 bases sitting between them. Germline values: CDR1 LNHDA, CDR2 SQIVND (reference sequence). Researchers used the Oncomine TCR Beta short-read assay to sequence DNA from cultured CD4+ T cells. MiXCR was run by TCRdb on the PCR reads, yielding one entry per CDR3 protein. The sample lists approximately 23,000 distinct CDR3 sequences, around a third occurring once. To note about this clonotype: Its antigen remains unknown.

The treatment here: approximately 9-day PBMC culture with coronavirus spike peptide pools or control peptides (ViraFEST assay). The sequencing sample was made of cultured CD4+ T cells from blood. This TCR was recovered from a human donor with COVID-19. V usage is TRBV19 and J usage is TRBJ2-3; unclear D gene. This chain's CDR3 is CASSIGPSSTDTQYF. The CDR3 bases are TGTGCCAGTAGTATTGGTCCGTCTAGCACAGATACGCAGTATTTT.